This T cell receptor (beta chain) was obtained from a study of cytomegalovirus exposure and HLA in healthy donors. Regarding the study as a whole: Reports described diagnosis of cytomegalovirus status by the classifier as highly specific and sensitive. According to a subsequent analysis, TCR clusters identified in the first cohort showed a tendency to co-occur across the 100 to 150 validation repertoires. The study flagged some 170 TCR beta chains as cytomegalovirus-associated. Rare TCR sequences predominated, though certain public TCRs were found in many donors.

Sequencing was performed with immunoSEQ multiplex PCR; in TCRdb, only in-frame clones are kept and a portion is missing. The repertoire includes approximately 160,000 clones, around 90% of them detected once, and 3% to 3.5% sits in the top ten. As regards this clone: Antigen unknown.

V lost 4 bases and J lost 0, with 11 bases in between. The CDR3 is 15 residues long. Germline V gene lookup returns CDR1 SGHRS and CDR2 YFSETQ. The chain carries TRBV5-1 and TRBJ2-1; tentatively, D is TRBD2 (6 bases). The TCR was taken from a woman aged 18-30 years in good health and CMV-seropositive. Material: PBMCs. The CDR3, as DNA: TGCGCCAGCAGCCGGGACTCCTCCTCCTACAATGAGCAGTTCTTC. Protein: CASSRDSSSYNEQFF. Full variable domain (rest looked up from reference TRBV5-1 and TRBJ2-1): KAGVTQTPRYLIKTRGQQVTLSCSPISGHRSVSWYQQTPGQGLQFLFEYFSETQRNKGNFPGRFSGRQFSNSRSEMNVSTLELGDSALYLCASSRDSSSYNEQFFGPGTRLTVL.